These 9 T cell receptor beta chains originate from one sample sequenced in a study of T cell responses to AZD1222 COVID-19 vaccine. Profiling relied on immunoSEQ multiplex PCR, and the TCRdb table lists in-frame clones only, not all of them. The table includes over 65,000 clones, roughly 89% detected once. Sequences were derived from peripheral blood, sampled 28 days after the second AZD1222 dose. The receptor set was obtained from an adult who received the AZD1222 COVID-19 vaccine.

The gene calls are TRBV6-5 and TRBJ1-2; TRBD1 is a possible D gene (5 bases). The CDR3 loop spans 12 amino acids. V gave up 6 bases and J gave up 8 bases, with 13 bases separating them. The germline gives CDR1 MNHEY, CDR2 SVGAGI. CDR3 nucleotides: TGTGCCAGCAGGGCCCAGGGAGGGGGCTACACCTTC. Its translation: CASRAQGGGYTF.

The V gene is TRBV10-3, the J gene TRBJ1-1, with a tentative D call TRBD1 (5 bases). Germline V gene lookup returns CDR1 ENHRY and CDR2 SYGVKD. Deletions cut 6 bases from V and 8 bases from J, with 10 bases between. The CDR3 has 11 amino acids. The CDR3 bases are TGTGCCATCAGCCTCGGGGACGAAGCTTTCTTT. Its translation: CAISLGDEAFF.

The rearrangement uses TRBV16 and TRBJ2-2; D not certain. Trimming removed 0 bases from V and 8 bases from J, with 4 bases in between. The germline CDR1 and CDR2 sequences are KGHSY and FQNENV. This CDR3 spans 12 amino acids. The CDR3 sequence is CASSQSSGELFF. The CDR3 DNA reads TGTGCCAGCAGCCAATCCTCGGGGGAGCTGTTTTTT. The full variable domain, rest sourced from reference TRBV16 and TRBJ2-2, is GEEVAQTPKHLVRGEGQKAKLYCAPIKGHSYVFWYQQVLKNEFKFLISFQNENVFDETGMPKERFSAKCLPNSPCSLEIQATKLEDSAVYFCASSQSSGELFFGEGSRLTVL.

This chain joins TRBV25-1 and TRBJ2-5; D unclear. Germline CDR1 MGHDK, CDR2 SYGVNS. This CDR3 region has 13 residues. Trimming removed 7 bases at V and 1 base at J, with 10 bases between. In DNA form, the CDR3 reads TGTGCCAGCACCGCAGTGTTCCAAGAGACCCAGTACTTC. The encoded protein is CASTAVFQETQYF.

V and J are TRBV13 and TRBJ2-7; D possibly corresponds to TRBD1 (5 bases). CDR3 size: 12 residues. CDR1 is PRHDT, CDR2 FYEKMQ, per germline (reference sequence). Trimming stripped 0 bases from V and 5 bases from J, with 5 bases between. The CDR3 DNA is TGTGCCAGCAGCTTAGGCAGGGACGAGCAGTACTTC. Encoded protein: CASSLGRDEQYF.

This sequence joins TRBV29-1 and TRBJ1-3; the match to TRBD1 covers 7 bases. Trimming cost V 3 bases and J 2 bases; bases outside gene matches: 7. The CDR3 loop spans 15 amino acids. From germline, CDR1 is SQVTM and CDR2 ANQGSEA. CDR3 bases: TGCAGCGTTGACCCGACAGGGTCCACTGGAAACACCATATATTTT. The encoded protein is CSVDPTGSTGNTIYF.

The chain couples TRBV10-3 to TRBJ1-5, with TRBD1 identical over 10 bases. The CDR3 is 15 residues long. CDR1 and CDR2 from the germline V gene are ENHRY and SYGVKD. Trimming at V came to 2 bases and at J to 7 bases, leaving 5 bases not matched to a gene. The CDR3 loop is CAISEGTGARQPQHF. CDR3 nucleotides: TGTGCCATCAGTGAGGGGACAGGGGCCCGGCAGCCCCAGCATTTT.

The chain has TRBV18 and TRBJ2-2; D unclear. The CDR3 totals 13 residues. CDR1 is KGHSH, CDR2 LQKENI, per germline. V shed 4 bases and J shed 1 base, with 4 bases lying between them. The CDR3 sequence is CASSRENTGELFF. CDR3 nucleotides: TGTGCCAGCTCACGCGAGAACACCGGGGAGCTGTTTTTT.

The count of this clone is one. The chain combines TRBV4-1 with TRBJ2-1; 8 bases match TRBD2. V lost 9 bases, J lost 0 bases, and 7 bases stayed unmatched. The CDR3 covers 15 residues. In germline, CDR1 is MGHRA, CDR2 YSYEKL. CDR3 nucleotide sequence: TGCGCCAGTTGCTTTCTAGCGGGCTCCTACAATGAGCAGTTCTTC. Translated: CASCFLAGSYNEQFF.